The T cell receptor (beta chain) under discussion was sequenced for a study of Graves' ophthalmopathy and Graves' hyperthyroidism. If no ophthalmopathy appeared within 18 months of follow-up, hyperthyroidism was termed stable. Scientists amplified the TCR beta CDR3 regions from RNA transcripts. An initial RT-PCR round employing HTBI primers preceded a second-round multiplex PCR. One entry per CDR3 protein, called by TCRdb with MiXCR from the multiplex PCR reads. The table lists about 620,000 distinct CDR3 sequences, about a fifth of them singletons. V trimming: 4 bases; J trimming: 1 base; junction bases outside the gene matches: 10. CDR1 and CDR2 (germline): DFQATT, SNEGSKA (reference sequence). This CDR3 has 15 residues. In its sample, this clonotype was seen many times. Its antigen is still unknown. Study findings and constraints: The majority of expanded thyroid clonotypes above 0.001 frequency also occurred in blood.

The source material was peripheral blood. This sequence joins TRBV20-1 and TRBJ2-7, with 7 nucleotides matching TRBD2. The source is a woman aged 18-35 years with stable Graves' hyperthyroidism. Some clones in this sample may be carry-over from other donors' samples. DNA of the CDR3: TGCAGTGCTACCCTGCTGGCCGGGGGGTCCTACGAGCAGTACTTC. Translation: CSATLLAGGSYEQYF.